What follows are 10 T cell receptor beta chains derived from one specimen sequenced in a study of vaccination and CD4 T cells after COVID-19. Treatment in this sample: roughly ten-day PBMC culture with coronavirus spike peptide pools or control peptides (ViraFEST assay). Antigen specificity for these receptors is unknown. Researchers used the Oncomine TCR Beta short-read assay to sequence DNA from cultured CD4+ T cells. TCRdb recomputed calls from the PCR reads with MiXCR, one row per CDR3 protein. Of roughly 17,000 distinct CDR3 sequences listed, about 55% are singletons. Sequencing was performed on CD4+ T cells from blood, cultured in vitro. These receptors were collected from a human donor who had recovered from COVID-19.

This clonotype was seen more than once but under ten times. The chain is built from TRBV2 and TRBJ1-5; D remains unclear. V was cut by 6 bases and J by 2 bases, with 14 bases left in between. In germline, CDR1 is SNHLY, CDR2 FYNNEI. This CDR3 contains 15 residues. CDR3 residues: CASRAQLLGNQPQHF. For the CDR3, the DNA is TGTGCCAGCAGGGCTCAATTGTTGGGCAATCAGCCCCAGCATTTT.

The CDR3, as DNA: TGTGCCGCTCGGACAGGGGATTATACTGAAGCTTTCTTT. As protein: CAARTGDYTEAFF. The rearrangement links TRBV2 to TRBJ1-1; 9 bases map to TRBD1. Trimming removed 11 bases from V and 5 bases from J; junction bases left unmatched: 9. The CDR3 is 13 amino acids. Per the germline V gene, CDR1 is SNHLY and CDR2 is FYNNEI.

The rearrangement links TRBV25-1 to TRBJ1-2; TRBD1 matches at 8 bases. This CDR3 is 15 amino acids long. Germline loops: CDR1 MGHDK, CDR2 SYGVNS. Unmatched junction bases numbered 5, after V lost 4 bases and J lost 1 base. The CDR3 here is CASSAFDRGNYGYTF. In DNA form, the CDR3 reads TGTGCCAGCAGTGCCTTCGACAGGGGTAACTATGGCTACACCTTC.

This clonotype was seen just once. Here the CDR3 DNA reads TGTGCCAGTAGGACAGGGCCCCTCAATGAGCAGTTCTTC. Translating gives CASRTGPLNEQFF. The chain combines TRBV19 with TRBJ2-1; TRBD1 matches 7 bases. V dropped 6 bases and J dropped 6; count of bases not matched to a gene: 5. The germline CDR1 and CDR2 sequences are LNHDA and SQIVND (reference sequence). The CDR3 spans 13 residues.

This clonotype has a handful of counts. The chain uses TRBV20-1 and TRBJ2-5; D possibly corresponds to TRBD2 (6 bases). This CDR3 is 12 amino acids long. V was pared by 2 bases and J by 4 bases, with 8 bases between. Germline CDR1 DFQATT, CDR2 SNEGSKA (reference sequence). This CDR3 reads CSARPGLETQYF. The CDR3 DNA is TGCAGTGCTAGACCGGGACTAGAGACCCAGTACTTC.

This CDR3 reads CAISEQFLYEQYF. The DNA of the CDR3 is TGTGCCATCAGTGAACAATTTCTCTACGAGCAGTACTTC. The chain is built from TRBV10-3 and TRBJ2-7; no definite D call. This CDR3 spans 13 amino acids. V lost 3 bases and J lost 3, with 9 bases in between. Germline CDR1 and CDR2: ENHRY and SYGVKD.

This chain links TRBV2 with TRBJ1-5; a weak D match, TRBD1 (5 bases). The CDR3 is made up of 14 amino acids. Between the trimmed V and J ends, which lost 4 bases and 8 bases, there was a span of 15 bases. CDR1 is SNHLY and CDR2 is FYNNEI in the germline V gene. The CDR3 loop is CASSVTATKEPQHF. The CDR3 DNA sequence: TGTGCCAGCAGTGTGACAGCTACCAAGGAGCCCCAGCATTTT. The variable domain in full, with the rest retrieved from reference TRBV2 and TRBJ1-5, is EPEVTQTPSHQVTQMGQEVILRCVPISNHLYFYWYRQILGQKVEFLVSFYNNEISEKSEIFDDQFSVERPDGSNFTLKIRSTKLEDSAMYFCASSVTATKEPQHFGDGTRLSIL.

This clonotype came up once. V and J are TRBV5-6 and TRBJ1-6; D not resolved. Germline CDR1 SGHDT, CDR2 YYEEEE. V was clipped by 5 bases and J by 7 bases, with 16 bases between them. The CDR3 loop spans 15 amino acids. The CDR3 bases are TGTGCCAGCAGGCCTAACCCCGGCGCGAATTCACCCCTCCACTTT. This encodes CASRPNPGANSPLHF.

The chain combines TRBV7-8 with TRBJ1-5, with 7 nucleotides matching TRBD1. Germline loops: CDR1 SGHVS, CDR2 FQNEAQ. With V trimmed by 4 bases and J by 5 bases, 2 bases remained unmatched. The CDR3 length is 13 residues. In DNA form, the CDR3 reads TGTGCCAGCAGCTCGACAGGGCATCAGCCCCAGCATTTT. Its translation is CASSSTGHQPQHF.

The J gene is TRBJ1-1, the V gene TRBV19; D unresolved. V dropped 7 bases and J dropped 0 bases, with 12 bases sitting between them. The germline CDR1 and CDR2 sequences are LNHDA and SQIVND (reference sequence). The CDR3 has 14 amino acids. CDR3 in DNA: TGTGCCAGTACTACGCCGGGATTGAACACTGAAGCTTTCTTT. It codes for CASTTPGLNTEAFF.